A single sample gave rise to the 23 T cell receptor beta chains below, sequenced in a study of blood T cell repertoires in COVID-19. Assay: immunoSEQ multiplex PCR; the TCRdb copy retains only in-frame clones and omits some. The sample carries approximately 70,000 clones, around 84% recorded once. Specimen: peripheral blood. These receptors all stem from a woman in her 70s with acute or convalescent COVID-19.

J is TRBJ1-2 and V is TRBV18, with D possibly matching TRBD1 (5 bases). Germline assignment: CDR1 KGHSH and CDR2 LQKENI. V shed 2 bases and J shed 4 bases, with 14 bases lying between them. CDR3 length equals 15 residues. CDR3 sequence (DNA): TGTGCCAGCTCACCATCGCAGGGTAACCCCTATGGCTACACCTTC. Protein product: CASSPSQGNPYGYTF.

The gene calls are TRBV30 and TRBJ1-3; D unclear. This CDR3 comprises 13 residues. Germline CDR1 and CDR2: GTSNPN and SVGIG (reference sequence). Trimming pared 5 bases from V and 2 bases from J, leaving 10 bases between. This CDR3 is CAWDTQTGNTIYF. Written as DNA, the CDR3 is TGTGCCTGGGACACACAGACTGGAAACACCATATATTTT. The full variable domain, completed using reference TRBV30 and TRBJ1-3, is SQTIHQWPATLVQPVGSPLSLECTVEGTSNPNLYWYRQAAGRGLQLLFYSVGIGQISSEVPQNLSASRPQDRQFILSSKKLLLSDSGFYLCAWDTQTGNTIYFGEGSWLTVV.

V and J are TRBV27 and TRBJ1-5, with 9 bases aligning to TRBD1. The V gene end was trimmed by 6 bases and the J gene end by 1 base; junction bases not matched to a gene: 4. CDR3 length: 15 residues. Germline V gene data show CDR1 as MNHEY and CDR2 as SMNVEV (reference sequence). CDR3 sequence: CASRRQGVSNQPQHF. The CDR3 DNA reads as TGTGCCAGCAGGAGACAGGGGGTGAGCAATCAGCCCCAGCATTTT.

The J gene is TRBJ1-1, the V gene TRBV14; a weak D match, TRBD1 (6 bases). CDR1 is SGHDN and CDR2 is FVKESK in the germline V gene. The ends were cut back, 1 base at V and 4 bases at J, with 19 bases in the middle. The CDR3 is 17 residues long. For the CDR3, the DNA is TGTGCCAGCAGCCAAGCCACGGTCAGGGGCGCTGGCACTGAAGCTTTCTTT. As protein: CASSQATVRGAGTEAFF.

The chain uses TRBV7-9 and TRBJ2-1, with D uncertain. V was shortened by 5 bases and J by 3 bases, with 11 bases between the two germline ends. There are 14 residues in the CDR3. In germline, CDR1 is SEHNR, CDR2 FQNEAQ (reference sequence). The CDR3 DNA reads TGTGCCAGCAGCCACTCATTACTCTACAATGAGCAGTTCTTC. It translates to CASSHSLLYNEQFF.

The V call is TRBV9, the J call TRBJ1-1; D is perhaps TRBD1 (5 bases). In germline, CDR1 is SGDLS, CDR2 YYNGEE. Trimming took off 2 bases at V and 3 bases at J, with 8 bases between the two ends. The CDR3 covers 13 residues. The CDR3 DNA follows: TGTGCCAGCAGCGTCTCGGGGGACACTGAAGCTTTCTTT. Protein: CASSVSGDTEAFF.

This chain uses TRBV19 with TRBJ1-2; D not resolved. V was trimmed by 4 bases and J by 7 bases, leaving 22 bases between them. Germline CDR1 LNHDA, CDR2 SQIVND (reference sequence). This CDR3 contains 16 residues. The CDR3 nucleotides are TGTGCCAGTAGTAGAAACTTACCACTCGGGAAATTTGGCTACACCTTC. Its translation is CASSRNLPLGKFGYTF.

The sample holds one count of this clone. The chain uses TRBV16 and TRBJ1-4; D is uncertain. Germline CDR1 KGHSY, CDR2 FQNENV. This CDR3 has 13 residues. Trimming pared 3 bases from V and 6 bases from J, leaving 8 bases between. CDR3 bases: TGTGCCAGCAGCCAGTTGCGCGATGAAAAACTGTTTTTT. Translated: CASSQLRDEKLFF.

This clone has only one observation. This rearrangement joins TRBV6-5 to TRBJ2-5; 7 nucleotides line up with TRBD2. The CDR3 has 13 amino acids. The V gene end was trimmed by 8 bases and the J gene end by 4 bases; junction bases not matched to a gene: 7. Per germline, CDR1 MNHEY and CDR2 SVGAGI. CDR3 region: CASQLGRGETQYF. In DNA form, the CDR3 reads TGTGCCAGCCAACTGGGGAGGGGAGAGACCCAGTACTTC.

This sequence joins TRBV5-4 and TRBJ2-1; 7 bases match TRBD2. CDR3 length: 16 amino acids. Losses at the gene ends were 4 bases for V and 4 bases for J; bases not matched to a gene: 11. The V gene's germline CDR1 is SGHNT and CDR2 YYREEE (reference sequence). This CDR3 reads CASSPSGGEGYNEQFF. Here the CDR3 DNA reads TGTGCCAGCAGCCCTAGCGGAGGAGAGGGGTACAATGAGCAGTTCTTC.

The genes are TRBV5-4 and TRBJ2-5; 9 bases agree with TRBD1. The CDR3 runs to 15 residues. V lost 0 bases, J lost 5 bases, and 5 bases stayed unmatched. Per germline, CDR1 SGHNT and CDR2 YYREEE (reference sequence). CDR3 in DNA: TGTGCCAGCAGCTTGGGACAGGGGGTCTCGGAGACCCAGTACTTC. Amino acids: CASSLGQGVSETQYF.

CDR3 DNA sequence: TGTGCCGCACATCCGGCAGGGGATAACCAGCCCCAGCATTTT. The encoded protein is CAAHPAGDNQPQHF. V gene TRBV6-6 combines with J gene TRBJ1-5; TRBD1 might be the D (6 bases). V lost 11 bases to trimming and J lost 7 bases, with 21 bases between them. The germline V gene encodes CDR1 MNHNY and CDR2 SVGAGI (reference sequence). This CDR3 spans 14 amino acids.

The chain has TRBV5-8 and TRBJ2-7, with 7 bases lining up with TRBD1. The germline CDR1 and CDR2 sequences are SGHTS and YDEGEE. CDR3 size: 15 residues. V was clipped by 4 bases and J by 1 base; unmatched bases: 8. Written as DNA, the CDR3 is TGTGCCAGCAGCGGATTCCGGGACAGTTCCTACGAGCAGTACTTC. The encoded protein is CASSGFRDSSYEQYF.

The chain links TRBV3-1 (or the pseudogene TRBV3-2) to TRBJ1-2; 9 bases align to TRBD1. The CDR3 has 16 amino acids. Germline V gene data show CDR1 as LGHDT and CDR2 as YNNKEL (reference sequence). The trim removed 2 bases at V and 1 base at J, leaving 5 bases unmatched. CDR3 in DNA: TGTGCCAGCAGCCAACCCGACAGGGGGGGTAACTATGGCTACACCTTC. This encodes CASSQPDRGGNYGYTF.

CDR3 bases: TGTGCCAGCAGCTGGGACAGGGGGCCAGATACGCAGTATTTT. Protein sequence: CASSWDRGPDTQYF. V and J are TRBV7-2 and TRBJ2-3; 12 nucleotides line up with TRBD1. The ends lost 4 bases at V and 4 bases at J; junction bases unmatched: 0. Germline values: CDR1 SGHTA, CDR2 FQGNSA. The CDR3 is 14 amino acids.

The V call is TRBV6-1, the J call TRBJ1-2; D is unresolved. The germline V gene encodes CDR1 MNHNS and CDR2 SASEGT. Trimming cost V 1 base and J 5 bases, with 8 bases left between them. CDR3 size: 13 residues. CDR3 DNA: TGTGCCAGCAGTGAAGGGGCTTTTTATGGCTACACCTTC. Translation gives CASSEGAFYGYTF.

This clone was observed once. The rearrangement joins TRBV30 to TRBJ2-5; perhaps TRBD1 as D (6 bases). The V gene's germline CDR1 is GTSNPN and CDR2 SVGIG (reference sequence). Trimming shortened V by 8 bases and J by 2 bases, and 15 bases separated the two germline ends. The CDR3 loop spans 13 amino acids. CDR3 in DNA: TGTGCCGGGGCGAGGACAGTTCAAGAGACCCAGTACTTC. This encodes CAGARTVQETQYF.

The chain carries TRBV19 and TRBJ1-6; D not certain. The CDR3 runs 14 residues. V was cut by 3 bases and J by 9 bases, with 12 bases left in between. The germline CDR1 and CDR2 sequences are LNHDA and SQIVND (reference sequence). The CDR3, as DNA: TGTGCCAGTAGTATCGGGAGAGAGTCTTCACCCCTCCACTTT. Protein product: CASSIGRESSPLHF. Variable domain in full (rest from reference TRBV19 and TRBJ1-6): DGGITQSPKYLFRKEGQNVTLSCEQNLNHDAMYWYRQDPGQGLRLIYYSQIVNDFQKGDIAEGYSVSREKKESFPLTVTSAQKNPTAFYLCASSIGRESSPLHFGNGTRLTVT.

The V and J genes are TRBV7-9 and TRBJ1-2; TRBD1 matches at 8 bases. The CDR3 has 16 amino acids. Trimming cost V 3 bases and J 7 bases; bases outside gene matches: 13. The germline V gene has CDR1 SEHNR and CDR2 FQNEAQ (reference sequence). The CDR3 bases are TGTGCCAGCAGCTTTAGTAACCCGGGACAGGTTCTTGGCTACACCTTC. Encoded protein: CASSFSNPGQVLGYTF.

V gene TRBV5-6 combines with J gene TRBJ2-1; 15 nucleotides line up with TRBD2. The length of the CDR3 is 17 residues. V shed 2 bases, J shed 8 bases, and the junction held 8 bases outside the gene matches. The V gene's germline CDR1 is SGHDT and CDR2 YYEEEE. The CDR3 loop is CASSFGLAGGSDDEQFF. CDR3 in DNA: TGTGCCAGCAGCTTTGGACTAGCGGGAGGGAGTGACGATGAGCAGTTCTTC.

The chain couples TRBV11-2 to TRBJ2-3, with TRBD2 matching over 9 bases. Germline V CDR1 and CDR2: SGHAT, FQNNGV. This CDR3 region has 15 residues. The junction had 3 bases not matched to a gene; V was cut back by 2 bases and J by 3 bases. The CDR3 sequence is CASSLRAGGTDTQYF. Written as DNA, the CDR3 is TGTGCCAGCAGCTTAAGAGCGGGAGGTACAGATACGCAGTATTTT. Supplemented by reference TRBV11-2 and TRBJ2-3, the full variable domain reads EAGVAQSPRYKIIEKRQSVAFWCNPISGHATLYWYQQILGQGPKLLIQFQNNGVVDDSQLPKDRFSAERLKGVDSTLKIQPAKLEDSAVYLCASSLRAGGTDTQYFGPGTRLTVL.

This clone was seen a few times. The chain carries TRBV5-4 and TRBJ2-7; weak D call: TRBD2 (6 bases). This CDR3 region has 15 residues. Trimming stripped 4 bases from V and 7 bases from J, with 21 bases between. Germline lookup yields CDR1 SGHNT and CDR2 YYREEE (reference sequence). DNA of the CDR3: TGTGCCAGCAGCGCCCCGCGAGGACTACAAATGGAGCAGTACTTC. Its protein is CASSAPRGLQMEQYF.

J is TRBJ2-5 and V is TRBV3-1 (or the pseudogene TRBV3-2); 8 bases are a match to TRBD2. Looked up from germline, CDR1 is LGHDT and CDR2 is YNNKEL (reference sequence). V lost 0 bases, J lost 6 bases, and 12 bases stayed unmatched. The CDR3 is 17 residues long. For the CDR3, the DNA is TGTGCCAGCAGCCAAGATCCGCCTCCGGGAGGGAGGCAGACCCAGTACTTC. Protein product: CASSQDPPPGGRQTQYF.